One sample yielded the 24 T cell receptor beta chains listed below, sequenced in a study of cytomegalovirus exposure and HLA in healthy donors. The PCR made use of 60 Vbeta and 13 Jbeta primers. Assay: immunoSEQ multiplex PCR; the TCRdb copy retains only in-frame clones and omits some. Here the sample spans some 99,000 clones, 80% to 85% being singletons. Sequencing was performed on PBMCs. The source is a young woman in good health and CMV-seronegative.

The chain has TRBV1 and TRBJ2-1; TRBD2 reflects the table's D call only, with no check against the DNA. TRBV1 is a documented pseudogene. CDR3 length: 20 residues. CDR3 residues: CTSSQDAGTTWRRAYNEQFF. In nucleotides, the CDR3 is TGCACCAGCAGCCAAGATGCTGGCACTACCTGGCGACGAGCCTACAATGAGCAGTTCTTC.

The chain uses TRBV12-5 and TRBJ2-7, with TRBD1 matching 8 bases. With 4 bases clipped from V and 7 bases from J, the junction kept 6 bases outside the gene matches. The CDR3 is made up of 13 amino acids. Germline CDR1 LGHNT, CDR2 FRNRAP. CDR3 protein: CASGSTGVEEQYF. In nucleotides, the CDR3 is TGTGCTAGTGGTTCGACAGGGGTGGAGGAGCAGTACTTC. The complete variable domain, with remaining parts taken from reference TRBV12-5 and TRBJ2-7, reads DARVTQTPRHKVTEMGQEVTMRCQPILGHNTVFWYRQTMMQGLELLAYFRNRAPLDDSGMPKDRFSAEMPDATLATLKIQPSEPRDSAVYFCASGSTGVEEQYFGPGTRLTVT.

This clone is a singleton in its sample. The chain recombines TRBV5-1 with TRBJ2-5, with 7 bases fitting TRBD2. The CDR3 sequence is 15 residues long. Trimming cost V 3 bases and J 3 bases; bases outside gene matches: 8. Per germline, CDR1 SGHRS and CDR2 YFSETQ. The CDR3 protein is CASSSSSGWEETQYF. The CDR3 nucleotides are TGCGCCAGCAGCTCATCTAGCGGCTGGGAAGAGACCCAGTACTTC.

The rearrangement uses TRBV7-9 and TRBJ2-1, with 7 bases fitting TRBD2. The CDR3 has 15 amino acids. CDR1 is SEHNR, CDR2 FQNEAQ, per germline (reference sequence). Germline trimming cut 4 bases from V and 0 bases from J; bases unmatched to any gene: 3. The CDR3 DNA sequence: TGTGCCAGCAGCTCCGGGAGGCCCTCCTACAATGAGCAGTTCTTC. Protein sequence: CASSSGRPSYNEQFF.

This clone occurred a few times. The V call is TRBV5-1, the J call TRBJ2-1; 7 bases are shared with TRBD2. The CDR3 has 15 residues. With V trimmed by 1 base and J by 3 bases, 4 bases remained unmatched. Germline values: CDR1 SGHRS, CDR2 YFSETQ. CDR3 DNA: TGCGCCAGCAGCTTGACGGGGGAGGGCTACAATGAGCAGTTCTTC. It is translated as CASSLTGEGYNEQFF.

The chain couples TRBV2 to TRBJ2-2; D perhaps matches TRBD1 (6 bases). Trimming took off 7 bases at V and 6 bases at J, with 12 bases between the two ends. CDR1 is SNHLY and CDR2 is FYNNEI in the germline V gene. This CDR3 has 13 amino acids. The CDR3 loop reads CASKWTAAGELFF. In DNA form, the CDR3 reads TGTGCCAGCAAGTGGACAGCGGCCGGGGAGCTGTTTTTT.

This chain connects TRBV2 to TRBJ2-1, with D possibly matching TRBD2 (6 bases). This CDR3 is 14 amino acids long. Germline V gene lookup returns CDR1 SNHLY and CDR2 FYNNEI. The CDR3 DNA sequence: TGTGCTACGACCCCGGCACTAGCTTTAGGCGAGCAGTTCTTC. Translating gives CATTPALALGEQFF.

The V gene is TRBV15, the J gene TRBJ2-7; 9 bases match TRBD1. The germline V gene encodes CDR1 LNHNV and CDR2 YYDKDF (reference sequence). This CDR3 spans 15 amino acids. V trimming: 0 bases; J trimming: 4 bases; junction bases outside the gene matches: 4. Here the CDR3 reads CATSREGTGLYEQYF. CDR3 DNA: TGTGCCACCAGCAGAGAAGGGACAGGGCTTTACGAGCAGTACTTC.

The CDR3 sequence: CASSMTGISHGYTF. The CDR3 nucleotides are TGTGCCAGTAGTATGACAGGGATTAGTCATGGCTACACCTTC. The chain joins TRBV19 to TRBJ1-2, with 7 bases that match TRBD1. This CDR3 has 14 residues. V trimming: 3 bases; J trimming: 6 bases; junction bases outside the gene matches: 7. Germline CDR1 and CDR2: LNHDA and SQIVND (reference sequence).

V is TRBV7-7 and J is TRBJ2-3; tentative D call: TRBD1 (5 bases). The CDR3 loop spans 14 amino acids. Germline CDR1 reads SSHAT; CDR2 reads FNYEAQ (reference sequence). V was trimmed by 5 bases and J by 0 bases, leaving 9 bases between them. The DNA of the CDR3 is TGTGCCAGCAGCCCTGGGGCTAGCACAGATACGCAGTATTTT. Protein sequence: CASSPGASTDTQYF.

CDR3 bases: TGTGCAAGTCGCTTATTCCGGTTCGATAGCGGGAGAAGAGACACCGGGGAGCTGTTTTTT. As protein: CASRLFRFDSGRRDTGELFF. The chain carries TRBV12-2 and TRBJ2-2; the table's D call, TRBD2, has no DNA check behind it. TRBV12-2 is reported as a pseudogene. CDR3 length: 20 amino acids.

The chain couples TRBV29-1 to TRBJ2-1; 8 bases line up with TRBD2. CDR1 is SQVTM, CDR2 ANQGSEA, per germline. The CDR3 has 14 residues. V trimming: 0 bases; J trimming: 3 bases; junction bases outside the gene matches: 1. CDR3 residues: CSVEDLAGYNEQFF. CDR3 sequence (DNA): TGCAGCGTTGAAGACCTAGCGGGCTACAATGAGCAGTTCTTC.

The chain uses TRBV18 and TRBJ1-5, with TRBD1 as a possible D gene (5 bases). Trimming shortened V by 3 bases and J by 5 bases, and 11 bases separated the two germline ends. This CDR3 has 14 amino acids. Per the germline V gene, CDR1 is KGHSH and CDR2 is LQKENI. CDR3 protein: CASSPGGGDQPQHF. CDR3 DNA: TGTGCCAGCTCACCGGGGGGGGGAGATCAGCCCCAGCATTTT. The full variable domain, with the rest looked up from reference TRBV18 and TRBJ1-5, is NAGVMQNPRHLVRRRGQEARLRCSPMKGHSHVYWYRQLPEEGLKFMVYLQKENIIDESGMPKERFSAEFPKEGPSILRIQQVVRGDSAAYFCASSPGGGDQPQHFGDGTRLSIL.

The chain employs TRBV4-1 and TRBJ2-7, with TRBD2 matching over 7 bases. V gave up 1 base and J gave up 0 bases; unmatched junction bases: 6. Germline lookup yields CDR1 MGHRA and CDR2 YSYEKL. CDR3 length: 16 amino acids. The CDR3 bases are TGCGCCAGCAGCCAAGGTGGTAGCGGGTTCTCCTACGAGCAGTACTTC. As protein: CASSQGGSGFSYEQYF.

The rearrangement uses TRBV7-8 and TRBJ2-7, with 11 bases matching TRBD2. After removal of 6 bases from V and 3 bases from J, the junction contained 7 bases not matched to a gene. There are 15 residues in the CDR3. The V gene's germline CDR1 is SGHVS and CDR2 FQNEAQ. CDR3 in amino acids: CASSDGLAGLYEQYF. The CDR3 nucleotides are TGTGCCAGCAGTGACGGACTAGCGGGCCTCTACGAGCAGTACTTC.

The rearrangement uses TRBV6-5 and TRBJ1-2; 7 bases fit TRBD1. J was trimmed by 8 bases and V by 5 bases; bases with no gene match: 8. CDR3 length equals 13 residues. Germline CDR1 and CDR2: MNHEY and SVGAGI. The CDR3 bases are TGTGCCAGCAGTGTAGGACAGGCGGCAGGCTACACCTTC. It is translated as CASSVGQAAGYTF.

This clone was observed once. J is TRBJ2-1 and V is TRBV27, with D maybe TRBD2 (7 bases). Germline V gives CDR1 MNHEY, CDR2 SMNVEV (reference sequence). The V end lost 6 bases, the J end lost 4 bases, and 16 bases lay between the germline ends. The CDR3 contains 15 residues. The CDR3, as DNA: TGTGCCAGCAGAGGGGGTGGCGGGGGATACAATGAGCAGTTCTTC. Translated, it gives CASRGGGGGYNEQFF.

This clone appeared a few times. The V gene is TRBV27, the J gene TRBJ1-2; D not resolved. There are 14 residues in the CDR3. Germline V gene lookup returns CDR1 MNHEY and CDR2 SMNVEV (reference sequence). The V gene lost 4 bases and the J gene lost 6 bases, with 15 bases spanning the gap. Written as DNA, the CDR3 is TGTGCCAGCAGTTCGACATTGGATATTGATGGCTACACCTTC. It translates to CASSSTLDIDGYTF.

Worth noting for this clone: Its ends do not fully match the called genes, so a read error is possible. CDR3 loop: CSSSYLGEAQYF. The CDR3 nucleotides read TGTTCCAGCAGCTATCTAGGGGAGGCCCAGTACTTC. V usage is TRBV7-9 and J usage is TRBJ2-5, with D perhaps matching TRBD2 (6 bases). CDR3 length: 12 residues. Germline lookup yields CDR1 SEHNR and CDR2 FQNEAQ (reference sequence).

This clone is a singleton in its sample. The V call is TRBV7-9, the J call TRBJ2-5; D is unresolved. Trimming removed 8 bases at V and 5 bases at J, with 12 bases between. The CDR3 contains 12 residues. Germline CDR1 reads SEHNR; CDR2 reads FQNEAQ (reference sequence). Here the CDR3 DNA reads TGTGCCAGCGGGCCAGGCCGGGAGACCCAGTACTTC. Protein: CASGPGRETQYF. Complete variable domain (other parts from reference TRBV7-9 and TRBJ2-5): DTGVSQNPRHKITKRGQNVTFRCDPISEHNRLYWYRQTLGQGPEFLTYFQNEAQLEKSRLLSDRFSAERPKGSFSTLEIQRTEQGDSAMYLCASGPGRETQYFGPGTRLLVL.

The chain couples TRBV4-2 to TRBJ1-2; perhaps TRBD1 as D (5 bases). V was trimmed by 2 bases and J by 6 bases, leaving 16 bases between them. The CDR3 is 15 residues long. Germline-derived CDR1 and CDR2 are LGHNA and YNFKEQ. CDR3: CASSQMSGDRNGYTF. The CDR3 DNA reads TGTGCCAGCAGCCAAATGTCGGGAGACAGAAATGGCTACACCTTC.

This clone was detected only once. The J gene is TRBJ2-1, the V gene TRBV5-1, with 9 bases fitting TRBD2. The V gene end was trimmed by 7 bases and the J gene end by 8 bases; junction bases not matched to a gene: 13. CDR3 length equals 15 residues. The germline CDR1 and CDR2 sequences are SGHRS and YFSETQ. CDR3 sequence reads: CASGESGGLQYEQFF. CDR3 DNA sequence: TGCGCCAGCGGCGAAAGCGGGGGGCTACAATATGAGCAGTTCTTC.

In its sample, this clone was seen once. CDR3 nucleotides: TGTGCCAGCCATACACCGGGACAATTTCTACGGCCCCAGCATTTT. It yields the protein CASHTPGQFLRPQHF. V and J are TRBV28 and TRBJ1-5; maybe TRBD1 (6 bases). The CDR3 loop spans 15 amino acids. Germline assignment: CDR1 MDHEN and CDR2 SYDVKM. With 8 bases removed from V and 9 bases from J, the gap between germline ends came to 23 bases.

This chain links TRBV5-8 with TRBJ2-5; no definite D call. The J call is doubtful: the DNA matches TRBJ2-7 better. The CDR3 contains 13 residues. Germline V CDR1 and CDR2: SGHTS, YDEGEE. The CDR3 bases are TGTGCCAGCAGCTTGGACAGATCCTACGAGCAGTACTTC. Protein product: CASSLDRSYEQYF.